These T cell receptor beta chains were read from a single sample in a study of cytomegalovirus exposure and HLA in healthy donors. TCRdb's copy holds only in-frame clones and misses some; the assay was immunoSEQ multiplex PCR. The sample lists 150,000 or so clones; almost 85% were seen once. Sequencing was performed on PBMCs. Source of these receptors: a man between 25 and 39 years old in good health and CMV-seropositive. CDR3s include the opening cysteine and the closing phenylalanine or tryptophan. The order of the fields is V gene, CDR3 protein.

v_call: TRBV11-2; cdr3_aa: CASSSFNEQFF
v_call: TRBV18; cdr3_aa: CASSRLGLNSFNPYEQYF
v_call: TRBV7-8; cdr3_aa: CASSFGTSGRADGELFF
v_call: TRBV4-1; cdr3_aa: CASSQGGRAGEQFF
v_call: TRBV6-5; cdr3_aa: CASRSNRQVNSPLHF
v_call: TRBV7-2; cdr3_aa: CASSSGTSGLYEQFF
v_call: TRBV5-6; cdr3_aa: CASSLLNGGEYNEQFF
v_call: TRBV5-6; cdr3_aa: CASSLRQETYNEQFF
v_call: TRBV19; cdr3_aa: CASRTSVTGELFF
v_call: TRBV30; cdr3_aa: CAWSVPGQGNYGYTF
v_call: TRBV7-2; cdr3_aa: CASSSTQGGNQPQHF
v_call: TRBV7-9; cdr3_aa: CASSLIGQTYGYTF
v_call: TRBV19; cdr3_aa: CATYREQPHGYTF
v_call: TRBV11-2; cdr3_aa: CASSPSAGDYEQYF
v_call: TRBV6-1; cdr3_aa: CASSEARGGTDTQYF
v_call: TRBV13; cdr3_aa: CASRRSGGGPDTQYF
v_call: TRBV6-5; cdr3_aa: CASSPLLGGNIQYF